This TCR beta chain was sequenced for a study of blood T cell repertoires in COVID-19. Study background: Italy, Spain and the United States were the sources of the convalescent and acute COVID-19 samples.

Per germline, CDR1 ENHRY and CDR2 SYGVKD. CDR3 length: 16 residues. V was shortened by 4 bases and J by 1 base, with 16 bases between the two germline ends. The repertoire was sequenced with immunoSEQ multiplex PCR; TCRdb's copy has only in-frame clones and lacks some. The top ten hold 0.5% to 0.65% of the sample, which has 150,000 to 180,000 clones, 80% seen once. The source material was peripheral blood. This receptor was taken from a man aged 55 to 70 with acute or convalescent COVID-19. The V and J genes are TRBV10-3 and TRBJ1-2; no reliable D call. The CDR3 region has the DNA TGTGCCATCAGTGCAAACCCCTCCGCCAGTAACTATGGCTACACCTTC. As protein: CAISANPSASNYGYTF.